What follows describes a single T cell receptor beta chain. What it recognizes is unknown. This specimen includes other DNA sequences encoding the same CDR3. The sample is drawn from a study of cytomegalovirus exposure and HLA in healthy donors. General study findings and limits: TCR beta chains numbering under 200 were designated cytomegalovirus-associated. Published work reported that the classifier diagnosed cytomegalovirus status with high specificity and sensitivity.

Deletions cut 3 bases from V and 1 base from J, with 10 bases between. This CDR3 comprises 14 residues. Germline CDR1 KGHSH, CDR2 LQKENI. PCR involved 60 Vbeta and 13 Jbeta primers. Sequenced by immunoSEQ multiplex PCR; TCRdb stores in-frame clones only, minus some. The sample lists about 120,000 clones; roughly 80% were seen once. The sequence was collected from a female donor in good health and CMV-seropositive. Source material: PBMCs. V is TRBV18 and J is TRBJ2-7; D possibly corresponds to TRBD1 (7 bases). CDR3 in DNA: TGTGCCAGCTCACCTCCAGGGGGGTCCTACGAGCAGTACTTC. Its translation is CASSPPGGSYEQYF. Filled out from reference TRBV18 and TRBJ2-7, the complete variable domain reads NAGVMQNPRHLVRRRGQEARLRCSPMKGHSHVYWYRQLPEEGLKFMVYLQKENIIDESGMPKERFSAEFPKEGPSILRIQQVVRGDSAAYFCASSPPGGSYEQYFGPGTRLTVT.